This is a list of T cell receptor beta chains from one sample in a study of neurological immune-mediated disorders. One entry per CDR3 protein, called by TCRdb with MiXCR from the 5' RACE reads. The table lists tens of thousands of distinct CDR3 sequences, 3% to 4.5% of them singletons. Sequencing input: PBMCs. These receptors originate from a man aged 30-40 years with multiple sclerosis. The CDR3 runs from the conserved cysteine through the conserved F or W. D genes are given only for firm matches. Clone sizes are given selectively: once, few, many, or a class where the clone is expanded.

cdr3_nt cdr3_aa d_call v_call clone_size j_call
TGTGCCAGCGACAGCTTTGGTGAAAAACTGTTTTTT CASDSFGEKLFF NA TRBV2 NA TRBJ1-4
TGCAGGCTGAGTAACAGTGGGGTGGCCTCTGGCTACACCTTC CRLSNSGVASGYTF NA TRBV20-1 few TRBJ1-2
TGTGCCAGCAGCACCCGGGACGCACAGTTCTTC CASSTRDAQFF NA TRBV3-1 many TRBJ2-1
TGTGCCAGCAGCCTGCGGGGGCGCGGCACCGGGGAGCTGTTTTTT CASSLRGRGTGELFF NA TRBV3-1 many TRBJ2-2
TGCAGCGTTGGGGTAGCTGGGGCCAACGTCCTGACTTTC CSVGVAGANVLTF NA TRBV29-1 many TRBJ2-6
TGCAGTGCTAGAGTTTCGGCCTTCAGAAACTATGGCTACACCTTC CSARVSAFRNYGYTF NA TRBV20-1 many TRBJ1-2
TGCGCCAGCAGCTTGTTATTCAGCGGGGCCTCCTACGAGCAGTACTTC CASSLLFSGASYEQYF TRBD2 TRBV5-1 many TRBJ2-7
TGTGCCAGCAGTTTGGGGGGTCATTCACCCCTCCACTTT CASSLGGHSPLHF NA TRBV28 many TRBJ1-6
TGTGCCAGCAGTTTAGGTGGCGGTCTAGTCGGGGCAGAGCAGTTCTTC CASSLGGGLVGAEQFF NA TRBV12-3/TRBV12-4 many TRBJ2-1
TGTGCCAGCAGCGTAGTCCCAGGGAGCTCCTACGAGCAGTACTTC CASSVVPGSSYEQYF NA TRBV9 many TRBJ2-7
TGTGCCAGCAGCTTAGAGACAGGGCCCCCCGGGGAGCTGTTTTTT CASSLETGPPGELFF TRBD1 TRBV7-2 many TRBJ2-2
TGTGCCAGCAGTTTAAGCGGGGGGGGAGATACGCAGTATTTT CASSLSGGGDTQYF TRBD2 TRBV12-3/TRBV12-4 many TRBJ2-3
TGTGCCGGTTGTGGGGGGCTAAAGTGTAGCAATCAGCCCCAGCATTTT CAGCGGLKCSNQPQHF NA TRBV28 many TRBJ1-5
TGTGCCAGCAGTTCACCGATCGGGGTCCGCAATCAGCCCCAGCATTTT CASSSPIGVRNQPQHF NA TRBV28 many TRBJ1-5
TGCAGTGCTAGGGGGAGCTACACCTTC CSARGSYTF NA TRBV20-1 many TRBJ1-2
TGCGCCAGCAGCTTCACAGTGAACACCGGGGAGCTGTTTTTT CASSFTVNTGELFF NA TRBV5-1 many TRBJ2-2
TGTGCCAGCAGTTACGATGTAGCCCGGGTGACCCAGTACTTC CASSYDVARVTQYF NA TRBV6-5 many TRBJ2-5
TGCAGTGCTAGAGATCGGATTAGCGGGGGCCCAGATACGCAGTATTTT CSARDRISGGPDTQYF TRBD2 TRBV20-1 many TRBJ2-3
TGTGCCAGCAGTTCGACCTTCGGAGACACTGAAGCTTTCTTT CASSSTFGDTEAFF NA TRBV6-6 many TRBJ1-1
TGTGCCAGCTCGCTTTCGGGGTCTAGCACAGATACGCAGTATTTT CASSLSGSSTDTQYF NA TRBV7-2 many TRBJ2-3